This T cell receptor (beta chain) was identified during a study of cytomegalovirus exposure and HLA in healthy donors (dated by TCRdb to about 2017). Background for the entire study: An earlier analysis of several hundred of the donors reported 250 to 350 Gb of sequence data and 95 million to 140 million unique TCR beta sequences obtained from about 179 million T cells. Among the roughly 380 genotyped donors, around 79% belonged to the genetic ancestry cluster associated with self-reported Caucasian donors. An early release that covered some 630 HLA-typed donors contained 250 to 350 gigabases of sequencing data and some 87 million unique TCR sequences. The study aimed to test whether signatures of past pathogen exposure could be identified by cataloging public T cell receptors. Donor age, sex, ethnicity and CMV serostatus were compiled alongside the repertoire data. A later genetic analysis used genome-wide SNP genotypes for 398 of the 666 donors, treating that subset as a discovery cohort. Besides the first cohort of more than 650 subjects, a separate validation cohort made up of over 95 different subjects was used. The study profiled the T cell repertoires of fewer than 850 subjects by immunosequencing and related them to cytomegalovirus serostatus. About five DR-DQ haplotypes were treated as single units for association and clustering because of strong linkage in the cohort. Rather than using new phenotypic data, the later analysis identified candidate immune exposures from TCR beta sequences and from how often those sequences occurred across donors. Every repertoire in the discovery cohort had been generated on one and the same sequencing platform. To study patterns of TCR occurrence, a later analysis re-analyzed previously published TCR beta repertoires from 550 to 800 donors and added high-resolution HLA genotyping. Typing coverage differed by locus: A, B, C, DRB1 and DQB1 were typed in about 629-630 donors, DQA1 in 500 to 550, DPA1 in some 600, and DPB1 in about 450. An earlier analysis of 587 of the donors applied high-throughput TCR beta sequencing to assess whether each TCR beta V gene segment acted as functional or pseudogenic. Both class I and class II loci were covered by HLA typing, at four-digit resolution. High-throughput TCR immunosequencing, statistical association of individual TCRs with disease status, and machine learning were combined to predict cytomegalovirus infection status. Among 398 genotyped donors of the cohort, an average of about 220,000 unique TCR beta nucleotide sequences was sequenced per donor, of which approximately 18% were non-productive. What the work shows at the level of the full study, not this receptor alone: A later analysis found that most CMV-associated TCR beta chains appeared HLA-restricted, with HLA associations seemingly driven largely by CMV exposure. According to a later genetic analysis, donors in an Asian-associated ancestry cluster had fewer N-insertions in productive TCRs than the approximately 700-donor mean. Some IMGT-functional V segments, including TRBV6-2 and TRBV6-3, could not be told apart with the 87-base-pair reads, so those segments were excluded. Because counts were too low, about 18 rarely observed V segments, including chromosome 9 orphons, were left out of the earlier analysis of some 640 of the donors. A total of 150 to 200 TCR beta chains were listed by the study as associated with cytomegalovirus. In both the original and validation cohorts, the classifier was reported to diagnose cytomegalovirus status with high specificity and sensitivity. In vitro tests confirmed that three of the cytomegalovirus-associated TCR beta chains recognize cytomegalovirus antigens. An association between a missense DCLRE1C variant and V-gene and J-gene trimming of TCR beta chains was found in a later genetic analysis and replicated in an independent cohort. A further reported finding was that TCR beta sequences accurately predicted the HLA-A and HLA-B alleles for most subjects in the first cohort. Specific HLA alleles were associated with 16,951 TCR beta sequences at a false discovery rate of 0.05 in a later analysis. In this cohort, only TCR beta chains were sequenced, and detectable features were limited by the absence of alpha or paired-chain data. The presence/absence analyses assumed that sequencing depth was roughly uniform across donors, and that assumption may not be true. Linkage disequilibrium might explain the correlated functional status among segregating V segments, but an unknown experimental factor could not be excluded. A later analysis found that TCR association rates varied across HLA loci, with DRB1 alleles showing the most associated TCRs and HLA-C alleles the fewest. In an earlier analysis of more than 500 of the donors, most TCR beta V segments appeared in productive rearrangements about 90% or about 30% of the time, broadly matching IMGT annotations. Most TCR sequences were observed very rarely across donors, whereas some public TCRs were present in many individuals. It was suggested by the authors that the approach could potentially be generalized to other disease states and immunological phenotypes. HLA typing was unavailable for some donors at each locus, so association tests used only the typed subset. Strong co-occurrence of HLA alleles, especially DR and DQ, made assigning TCR associations to individual alleles difficult. A group of highly shared sequence variants was considered likely to be a technical artifact of the sequencing pipeline. Several of the top co-occurrence clusters appeared to be linked to parvovirus B19, influenza, CMV and Epstein-Barr virus, according to a later analysis. In a later analysis, HLA-associated TCR beta chains showed more clonal expansion and lower generation probabilities than non-associated chains that were equally common. For the cohort, immune exposure information was limited to CMV serostatus.

The library was made by the immunoSEQ multiplex PCR assay. For the multiplex PCR, a mixture combining 60 forward primers for TCR Vbeta segments and 13 reverse primers for TCR Jbeta segments was used. The CDR3 region of rearranged TCR beta genes was amplified from genomic DNA with a multiplex PCR assay. The amplified TCR beta libraries were sequenced on the Illumina HiSeq System as 87-base-pair reads. The source study handled its data this way. In a later analysis, roughly 80 million unique TCR beta chains were counted across the 650 to 700 repertoires, and roughly 9.9 million of these chains were shared by at least two donors. To remove PCR and sequencing errors, raw reads were error-corrected and collapsed into unique sequences using a nearest-neighbor algorithm that merged closely related sequences. To assign V, D and J gene segments, CDR3 sequences were aligned to IMGT reference sequences. For a sequence to be retained, a match of at least six nucleotides was required to both a V gene segment and a J gene segment. Rearrangements were called productive when the CDR3 lacked stop codons and stayed in frame with V and J; all others were non-productive. Following IMGT convention, CDR3 was defined as the stretch from the second conserved V-encoded cysteine to the conserved J-encoded phenylalanine. Sequences without an unambiguous match to a single V gene segment were excluded from the earlier analysis of over 500 of the donors. In an earlier analysis of approximately 610 of the donors, V segments were called functional above 56.7% productive rearrangements and were called segregating when the between-donor standard deviation exceeded 5%. To diagnose cytomegalovirus status from the catalog of TCR beta chain sequences, a statistical classification framework was built. A later analysis assigned V and J genes by comparing TCR nucleotide sequences with IMGT/GENE-DB human TR gene sequences. Using the TCRdist pipeline, a later analysis assigned CDR3 sequences along with most-parsimonious VDJ recombination scenarios. A later analysis defined each TCR beta chain by its CDR3 amino acid sequence plus V-gene family, and excluded reads lacking a unique V-gene family. As a way to deal with suspected cross-contamination and a sequencing artifact, a later analysis dropped 592 nucleotide sequences that were highly shared and had low generation probability. A later analysis calculated a clonal expansion index for each public chain from normalized within-repertoire ranks of inferred template counts. Generation probabilities in a later analysis came from a VDJ recombination model fitted to out-of-frame rearrangements, and those results were checked against IGoR. In a later analysis, hypergeometric tests were used to score TCR-TCR, TCR-HLA and TCR-CMV co-occurrence, with a repertoire-size bias correction applied to TCR pairs. False discovery rates were estimated in a later analysis by permuting HLA or CMV assignments 20 times. In a later analysis, co-occurring TCRs were grouped with DBSCAN, and TCRdist sequence similarity was added when clustering was performed within HLA-allele-positive subsets. Repertoires with fewer than 30,000 or more than 120,000 public chains were left out of co-occurrence clustering, as were about five repertoires with anomalous nucleotide sharing. Drawn from immuneACCESS, this table holds only the in-frame rearrangements with V and J called that TCRdb kept. Clones are partly lost; checked studies trace under half to an unresolved V gene and leave the rest unexplained. V and J calls and clone size are as listed in that table; D and trimming were resolved from the DNA. The sample records fewer than 150,000 clones, approximately 80% of which are singletons. The ten biggest clones cover over 0.2% of the sample.

V sheds 5 bases and J sheds 3 bases, leaving 13 bases between their ends. The CDR3 has 14 amino acids, counting the end cysteine and phenylalanine. This entry keeps only the CDR3 DNA: 42 bases, framed from base 1. CDR1 and CDR2 (MNHEY, SMNVEV) derive from the germline V gene (reference sequence). Remarks on this clone: Its antigen is currently not known. There are no base qualities to consult, and no much larger clone falls within one base.

The cohort was made up of 666 healthy bone marrow donors. At the time of sampling, every cohort member was nominally healthy, though immune exposures that went unrecorded were likely present. The donor was CMV seronegative and belonged to the group of around 350 seronegative cohort members. Every donor gave a peripheral blood sample, and the peripheral blood mononuclear cells from that sample were used for TCR beta sequencing. The Qiagen DNeasy Blood Extraction Kit was used to extract genomic DNA from the blood cell samples. The sequence derives from a man aged 45-60 years in good health and CMV-seronegative. Recombination joined TRBV27 with TRBJ1-2; D gene: possibly TRBD1, on 6 matching bases. Sequenced input: PBMCs. The DNA sequence follows: TGTGCCAGCAGTCAGGACAGAGGTGACTATGGCTACACCTTC. Translation gives CASSQDRGDYGYTF.